This T cell receptor beta chain originates from a study of PD-1 blockade in classical Hodgkin lymphoma. Overall study: Nivolumab dosed at 3 mg/kg went to patients intravenously every 2 weeks.

Sequencing used immunoSEQ multiplex PCR; TCRdb keeps in-frame clones, though not all of them. The data show around 100,000 clones, less than 95% seen once. The CDR3 contains 14 residues. J lost 8 bases, V lost 4 bases, and 6 bases had no gene match. CDR1 is SEHNR, CDR2 FQNEAQ, per germline (reference sequence). As for time point: cycle 4 day 1 (C4D1), after 5 to 7 weeks of nivolumab. Brentuximab vedotin exposure varied, and every patient relapsed after autologous stem cell transplantation. The study's findings and limits: Complete responders had baseline diversity similar to newly diagnosed patients. Any patient who commenced nivolumab under 1 year after ASCT was excluded.

Notes on this clone: What it binds is not known.

V is TRBV7-9 and J is TRBJ2-1; 9 bases fit TRBD1. The material was peripheral blood mononuclear cells (PBMCs), obtained before the fourth cycle of nivolumab. This TCR came from a human donor with classical Hodgkin lymphoma. The CDR3 DNA sequence: TGTGCCAGCAGCTCCTGGACAGGGGCAGATGAGCAGTTCTTC. It encodes CASSSWTGADEQFF.